This TCR beta chain was retrieved from a study of beta chain features in type 1 diabetes. The study reverse transcribed the entire isolated RNA, so it sequenced expressed TCRB transcripts. Profiled with immunoSEQ multiplex PCR; TCRdb holds only in-frame clones, not every one. Of 350,000 to 400,000 clones in the sample, roughly 12% were seen once. This clone showed up just once. Its antigen remains unknown. The CDR3 consists of 15 residues. Germline CDR1 is MDHEN and CDR2 is SYDVKM. V lost 6 bases, J lost 0 bases, and 3 bases stayed unmatched. Regarding the study as a whole: Fewer insertions but more deletions were seen at VDJ junctions in type 1 diabetes patients. Shorter TCRB CDR3s, moderately but significantly so, marked every one of the four CD4+ subsets in Type 1 diabetes patients. The study found that naive, central memory and Treg TCRB repertoires appeared more similar in patients than in healthy donors. Resolution of whether HLA type affects TCRB rearrangement was not achieved here.

The source is a young woman with type 1 diabetes. The chain uses TRBV28 and TRBJ2-1, with 9 bases fitting TRBD2. The sample taken for sequencing was naive CD4+ T cells from blood. The CDR3: CASRVSGSSYNEQFF. Here the CDR3 DNA reads TGTGCCAGCAGGGTTAGCGGGAGCTCCTACAATGAGCAGTTCTTC.